Here is one T cell receptor (beta chain) with its context. Its antigen remains unidentified. One end of the junction varies from germline; a read error may be responsible. This record belongs to a study of blood T cells in healthy people across ages. Broader study findings: Not knowing donor CMV status may have confounded expanded clonotype changes.

Germline values: CDR1 SSHAT, CDR2 FNYEAQ (reference sequence). CDR3 length equals 15 residues. Then a second PCR, running roughly 7 to 11 cycles, was carried out with a sample-barcoded 5' primer and a J-beta primer mix. TCRdb ran MiXCR on the 5' RACE reads and lists one entry per CDR3 protein. The sample shows hundreds of thousands of distinct CDR3 sequences, more than 25% of them seen only once. Each donor was a healthy Caucasian individual from Russia, aged about 6 to 95. Sequencing input: blood. The source is a woman aged 80 or over in good health. The chain is built from TRBV7-7 and TRBJ2-3; D assignment may be TRBD1 or TRBD2 (5 bases each). In DNA, the CDR3 is TGTGCCAACAGCTTAGGGAGTGGGGGTGTGGATACGCAGTATTTT. Translating it yields CANSLGSGGVDTQYF.